What follows are 13 T cell receptor beta chains derived from one specimen sequenced in a study of blood T cell repertoires in COVID-19 (dated by TCRdb to the early 2020s). The receptor library was made with the immunoSEQ multiplex PCR assay. TCRdb holds this immuneACCESS table with in-frame rearrangements only. Some clones are missing; in checked studies, unresolved V genes explain under half, and the rest has no known cause. The sample records about 55,000 clones, 85% to 90% of which are singletons. Roughly 15% of the sample is held by the ten biggest clonotypes. The sequenced sample was peripheral blood. The receptor source for this set is a human donor in a cohort sampled during active COVID-19.

The rearrangement uses TRBV5-6 and TRBJ1-5, with D hard to call. This CDR3 has 14 amino acids. Trimming stripped 3 bases from V and 3 bases from J, with 10 bases between. CDR1 SGHDT and CDR2 YYEEEE come from the germline V gene. The CDR3 loop reads CASSSPRDNQPQHF. CDR3 nucleotides: TGTGCCAGCAGCTCCCCGAGAGACAATCAGCCCCAGCATTTT.

V and J are TRBV6-6 and TRBJ2-6, with D possibly TRBD1 on 6 matching bases. V lost 6 bases, J lost 0 bases, and 24 bases lay in between. This CDR3 contains 20 residues. Germline lookup yields CDR1 MNHNY and CDR2 SVGAGI (reference sequence). CDR3 in DNA: TGTGCCAGCAGCGCGCCTTCCTTTTCGACAGGCCACTCTGGGGCCAACGTCCTGACTTTC. It translates to CASSAPSFSTGHSGANVLTF.

J is TRBJ2-2 and V is TRBV11-3; TRBD2 matches at 7 bases. CDR1 and CDR2 (germline): SGHNT, YENEEA. Trimming removed 1 base from V and 5 bases from J; junction bases left unmatched: 4. The CDR3 covers 15 residues. This CDR3 reads CASSLGLAGTGELFF. In nucleotides, the CDR3 is TGTGCCAGCAGCTTAGGACTAGCAGGGACCGGGGAGCTGTTTTTT.

V gene TRBV11-2 combines with J gene TRBJ2-1; 7 bases line up with TRBD2. The CDR3 has 13 amino acids. The V gene end was trimmed by 5 bases and the J gene end by 9 bases; junction bases not matched to a gene: 7. CDR1 SGHAT and CDR2 FQNNGV come from the germline V gene. Here the CDR3 DNA reads TGTGCCAGCAGCCCCGTGGGCGGGGGTGAGCAGTTCTTC. It translates to CASSPVGGGEQFF.

The chain couples TRBV4-2 to TRBJ2-3; tentatively, D is TRBD1 (5 bases). Germline V gives CDR1 LGHNA, CDR2 YNFKEQ. This CDR3 is built from 14 residues. Trimming removed 5 bases from V and 6 bases from J, with 15 bases in between. Here the CDR3 DNA reads TGTGCCAGCAGCTCAACAGGTTTGGAGGATACGCAGTATTTT. Translated, it gives CASSSTGLEDTQYF.

V is TRBV30 and J is TRBJ2-7; possibly TRBD1 for D (5 bases). The CDR3 has 13 residues. Germline values: CDR1 GTSNPN, CDR2 SVGIG (reference sequence). Trimming shortened V by 3 bases and J by 0 bases, and 9 bases separated the two germline ends. CDR3 sequence reads: CAWRKDSSYEQYF. CDR3 coding DNA: TGTGCCTGGAGGAAAGACAGCTCCTACGAGCAGTACTTC.

The rearrangement links TRBV28 to TRBJ1-4, with D unresolved. This CDR3 comprises 14 residues. Trimming took off 6 bases at V and 8 bases at J, with 16 bases between the two ends. Germline CDR1 MDHEN, CDR2 SYDVKM. In DNA form, the CDR3 reads TGTGCCAGCAGCATAAGCTCACGCCCCGAAAAACTGTTTTTT. Its protein is CASSISSRPEKLFF.

V usage is TRBV10-3 and J usage is TRBJ2-7; D is possibly TRBD1 (6 bases). Germline CDR1 is ENHRY and CDR2 is SYGVKD. V lost 3 bases and J 5 bases, leaving 11 bases between the germline ends. There are 13 residues in the CDR3. The CDR3, as DNA: TGTGCCATCAGTGAAACAGGGTCCCACGAGCAGTACTTC. It translates to CAISETGSHEQYF.

The chain uses TRBV29-1 and TRBJ2-5; D call uncertain. Germline V gene data show CDR1 as SQVTM and CDR2 as ANQGSEA. The V and J ends lost 2 bases and 5 bases respectively, with 21 bases between them. The CDR3 has 16 amino acids. The CDR3 DNA follows: TGCAGCGTTGAACTATACAACCTCGGATCGAGGGAGACCCAGTACTTC. Amino acids: CSVELYNLGSRETQYF.

V is TRBV28 and J is TRBJ1-2; TRBD1 matches at 9 bases. The trim removed 5 bases at V and 2 bases at J, leaving 6 bases unmatched. The CDR3 length is 15 residues. The germline V gene encodes CDR1 MDHEN and CDR2 SYDVKM. CDR3 DNA: TGTGCCAGCAGTACCTCCGGGACAGGGAACTATGGCTACACCTTC. It is translated as CASSTSGTGNYGYTF.

This clone was picked up one time. In DNA form, the CDR3 reads TGTGCCAGCAGCTTTTGGGGGCGGGGGTCCTACGAGCAGTACTTC. This encodes CASSFWGRGSYEQYF. The chain is built from TRBV5-4 and TRBJ2-7; the D gene is possibly TRBD2 (7 bases). The germline V gene encodes CDR1 SGHNT and CDR2 YYREEE (reference sequence). The CDR3 runs 15 residues. The germline V and J ends were trimmed by 2 bases and 1 base, with 13 bases remaining between them. Based on the CDR3 plus reference TRBV5-4 and TRBJ2-7, the full variable domain is ETGVTQSPTHLIKTRGQQVTLRCSSQSGHNTVSWYQQALGQGPQFIFQYYREEENGRGNFPPRFSGLQFPNYSSELNVNALELDDSALYLCASSFWGRGSYEQYFGPGTRLTVT.

This chain uses TRBV7-9 with TRBJ1-6, with 9 bases matching TRBD1. The CDR3 sequence is 15 residues long. Germline CDR1 is SEHNR and CDR2 is FQNEAQ (reference sequence). V shed 5 bases and J 9 bases; nucleotides not matched to a gene: 8. The CDR3 coding sequence is TGTGCCAGCAGCCCAGGGGACAGGGAGAGTTCACCCCTCCACTTT. It translates to CASSPGDRESSPLHF.

The rearrangement joins TRBV30 to TRBJ2-7; weak D call: TRBD2 (6 bases). CDR3 length equals 15 residues. In germline, CDR1 is GTSNPN, CDR2 SVGIG (reference sequence). V lost 3 bases and J 0 bases, leaving 15 bases between the germline ends. CDR3 region: CAWSPSSGYSYEQYF. The CDR3 DNA is TGTGCCTGGAGCCCCAGTAGCGGTTACTCCTACGAGCAGTACTTC.